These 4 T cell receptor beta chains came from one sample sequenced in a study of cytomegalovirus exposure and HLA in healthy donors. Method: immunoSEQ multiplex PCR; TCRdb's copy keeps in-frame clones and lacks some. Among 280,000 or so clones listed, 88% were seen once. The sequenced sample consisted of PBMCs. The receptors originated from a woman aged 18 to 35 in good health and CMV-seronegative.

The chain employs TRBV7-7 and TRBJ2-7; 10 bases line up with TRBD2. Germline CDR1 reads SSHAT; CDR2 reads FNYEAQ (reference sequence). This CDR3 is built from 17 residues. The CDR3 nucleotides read TGTGCTAGCTCTCGGGGGCCCGGGCTAGCGGGAGTGCGGGAGCAGTACTTC. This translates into CASSRGPGLAGVREQYF.

The CDR3 loop is CASSPIGRVSYNEQFF. The DNA of the CDR3 is TGTGCCAGCAGCCCGATAGGGAGAGTGAGCTACAATGAGCAGTTCTTC. This chain connects TRBV11-2 to TRBJ2-1; D may be TRBD2 (5 bases). CDR3 length: 16 amino acids. V was trimmed by 5 bases and J by 3 bases, leaving 17 bases between them. Germline values: CDR1 SGHAT, CDR2 FQNNGV.

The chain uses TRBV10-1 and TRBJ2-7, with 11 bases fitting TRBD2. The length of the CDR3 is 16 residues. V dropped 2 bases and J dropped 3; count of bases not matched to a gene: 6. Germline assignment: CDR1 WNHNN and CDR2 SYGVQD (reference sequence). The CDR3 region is CASSEEKLAGVYEQYF. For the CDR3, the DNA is TGCGCCAGCAGTGAGGAAAAACTAGCGGGAGTCTACGAGCAGTACTTC.

CDR3 sequence: CASSPLGGEETQYF. The CDR3 nucleotides read TGTGCCAGCAGTCCTCTGGGGGGTGAGGAGACCCAGTACTTC. This chain joins TRBV6-5 and TRBJ2-5, with D tentatively TRBD2 (6 bases). The CDR3 covers 14 residues. V was trimmed by 5 bases and J by 5 bases, leaving 15 bases between them. Germline CDR1 and CDR2: MNHEY and SVGAGI.